These 5 T cell receptor beta chains came from one sample sequenced in a study of blood T cell repertoires in COVID-19. Using immunoSEQ multiplex PCR, the repertoire was profiled, and TCRdb retains in-frame clones only, with some absent. The table has 100,000 to 150,000 clones, around 81% seen once. The sequenced sample consisted of peripheral blood. These receptors were taken from a man in his thirties or forties with COVID-19, enrolled during active disease.

The V call is TRBV3-1 (or the pseudogene TRBV3-2), the J call TRBJ1-4; TRBD1 matches 8 bases. V was clipped by 3 bases and J by 5 bases; unmatched bases: 2. The CDR3 spans 14 residues. Germline lookup yields CDR1 LGHDT and CDR2 YNNKEL (reference sequence). The CDR3 reads CASSQDRVNEKLFF. CDR3 nucleotides: TGTGCCAGCAGCCAGGACAGGGTAAATGAAAAACTGTTTTTT.

The chain couples TRBV7-9 to TRBJ1-2; 8 bases are a match to TRBD1. Germline trimming cut 0 bases from V and 6 bases from J; bases unmatched to any gene: 6. The germline V gene has CDR1 SEHNR and CDR2 FQNEAQ (reference sequence). The CDR3 is 15 residues long. CDR3 sequence reads: CASSLATGARDGYTF. DNA of the CDR3: TGTGCCAGCAGCTTAGCGACAGGGGCGCGGGATGGCTACACCTTC.

This clone was found once. The CDR3 DNA reads TGTGCCAGCAGTCCCGGGGGCAATCAGCCCCAGCATTTT. It translates to CASSPGGNQPQHF. The genes are TRBV6-5 and TRBJ1-5; no definite D call. The CDR3 loop spans 13 amino acids. In germline, CDR1 is MNHEY, CDR2 SVGAGI. V was cut by 5 bases and J by 2 bases, with 7 bases left in between.

V and J are TRBV10-1 and TRBJ2-3, with D perhaps matching TRBD2 (5 bases). This CDR3 spans 16 amino acids. Germline assignment: CDR1 WNHNN and CDR2 SYGVQD (reference sequence). Deletions cut 0 bases from V and 2 bases from J, with 12 bases between. The CDR3 sequence is CASSESSVSNTDTQYF. DNA of the CDR3: TGCGCCAGCAGTGAGTCTAGCGTCTCTAACACAGATACGCAGTATTTT.

The chain employs TRBV11-3 and TRBJ2-3, with 9 bases aligning to TRBD1. The CDR3 extends over 15 amino acids. CDR1 and CDR2 (germline): SGHNT, YENEEA. Losses at the gene ends were 4 bases for V and 4 bases for J; bases not matched to a gene: 6. The CDR3 region is CASSWGQGNADTQYF. The CDR3 DNA reads TGTGCCAGCAGCTGGGGACAGGGTAACGCAGATACGCAGTATTTT.